The sequence of this T cell receptor beta chain was determined in a study of quantifying T cell responses using KT2 cells. Study-wide background: cDNA was made from DNase-treated RNA using alpha and beta constant primers.

Trimming left V 7 bases short and J 6 bases short, with 12 bases between. The CDR3 length is 12 residues. A single-stranded UMI oligo with SP2 sequence was ligated to cDNA 3' ends. First-round PCR used about 4 cycles and beta primers RC1.1 and RC1.2 covering TRBC1 and TRBC2. From the UMI-ligation and nested PCR reads, TCRdb called clonotypes with MiXCR, one entry per CDR3 protein. Here the sample spans fewer than 45,000 distinct CDR3 sequences, over 15% being singletons. This clonotype showed up just a few times. The sample is PBMC spiked with counted cells of clone KT2. A range of KT2-to-PBMC ratios was made using fixed PBMC numbers.

This receptor was taken from a human donor. The chain couples TRBV12-3 or TRBV12-4 to TRBJ1-2; D is unclear. The material sequenced was PBMCs spiked with cells of the T cell clone KT2. The CDR3 protein is CASTSTENGYTF. CDR3 nucleotides: TGTGCCAGCACCAGTACAGAAAATGGCTACACCTTC.